This TCR beta chain was recorded in a study of spatial heterogeneity in lung cancer. TCRdb recomputed calls from the 5' RACE reads with MiXCR, one row per CDR3 protein. The sample has 85,000 to 100,000 distinct CDR3 sequences, over 9.5% seen once. Indicated time point: sample taken at primary tumor resection. Researchers sequenced whole RNA taken from tumor, nontumor lung or frozen PBMC without sorting. The germline V and J ends were trimmed by 0 bases and 0 bases, with 12 bases remaining between them. The CDR3 is made up of 15 amino acids. CDR1 is SQVTM and CDR2 is ANQGSEA in the germline V gene. This clonotype was found a few times.

The rearrangement uses TRBV29-1 and TRBJ2-7, with D perhaps matching TRBD2 (6 bases). The sequences come from PBMCs, collected at surgery. The clonotype comes from a male donor with early-stage non-small cell lung cancer. CDR3 in amino acids: CSVEDPGEPSYEQYF. The CDR3 DNA reads TGCAGCGTTGAAGATCCGGGGGAGCCCTCCTACGAGCAGTACTTC.